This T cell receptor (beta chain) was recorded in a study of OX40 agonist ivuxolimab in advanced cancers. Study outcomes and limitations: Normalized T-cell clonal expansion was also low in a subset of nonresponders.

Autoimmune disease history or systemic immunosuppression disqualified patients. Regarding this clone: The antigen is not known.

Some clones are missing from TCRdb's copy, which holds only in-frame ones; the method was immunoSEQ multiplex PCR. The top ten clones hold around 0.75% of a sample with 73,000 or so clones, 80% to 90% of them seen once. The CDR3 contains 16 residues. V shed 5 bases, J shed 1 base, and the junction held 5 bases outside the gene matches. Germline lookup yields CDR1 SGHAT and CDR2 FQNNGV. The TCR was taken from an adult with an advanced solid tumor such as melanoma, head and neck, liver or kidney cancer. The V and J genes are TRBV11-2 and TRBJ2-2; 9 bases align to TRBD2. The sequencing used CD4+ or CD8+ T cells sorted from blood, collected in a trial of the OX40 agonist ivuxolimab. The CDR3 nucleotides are TGTGCCAGCAGCCCCTGGACTAGCGAGAACACCGGGGAGCTGTTTTTT. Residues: CASSPWTSENTGELFF.